This TCR beta chain was identified in a study of T cells after yellow fever vaccination. Study outcomes and limitations: The secondary T-cell response peaked on day 5, not day 15, but was weaker. Some clonotypes were seen in both the CD4 and the CD8 compartments. These made up a small share and likely arose from convergent recombination. In post-booster samples, most primary-vaccination clones reappeared (roughly 96% CD4, 75% to 90% CD8).

V dropped 7 bases and J dropped 3; count of bases not matched to a gene: 5. This CDR3 comprises 16 residues. Germline-derived CDR1 and CDR2 are MNHNS and SASEGT. This clonotype has only a few counts. What it binds is not known. Generation of TCR cDNA used 5'RACE template switching (which added a universal primer site and UMIs). One entry per CDR3 protein, called by TCRdb with MiXCR from the 5' RACE reads. This table has over 250,000 distinct CDR3 sequences, approximately 5.2% appearing once. The clonotype was recovered from a man in his late teens or twenties who received the YFV17D yellow fever vaccine. This specimen was CD4+ T cells sorted from PBMCs, taken on the day of the yellow fever booster vaccination. This chain joins TRBV6-1 and TRBJ2-6, with TRBD1 matching 11 bases. This CDR3 reads CASMRDRGYGANVLTF. As DNA, the CDR3 is TGTGCCAGCATGAGGGACAGGGGGTATGGGGCCAACGTCCTGACTTTC.